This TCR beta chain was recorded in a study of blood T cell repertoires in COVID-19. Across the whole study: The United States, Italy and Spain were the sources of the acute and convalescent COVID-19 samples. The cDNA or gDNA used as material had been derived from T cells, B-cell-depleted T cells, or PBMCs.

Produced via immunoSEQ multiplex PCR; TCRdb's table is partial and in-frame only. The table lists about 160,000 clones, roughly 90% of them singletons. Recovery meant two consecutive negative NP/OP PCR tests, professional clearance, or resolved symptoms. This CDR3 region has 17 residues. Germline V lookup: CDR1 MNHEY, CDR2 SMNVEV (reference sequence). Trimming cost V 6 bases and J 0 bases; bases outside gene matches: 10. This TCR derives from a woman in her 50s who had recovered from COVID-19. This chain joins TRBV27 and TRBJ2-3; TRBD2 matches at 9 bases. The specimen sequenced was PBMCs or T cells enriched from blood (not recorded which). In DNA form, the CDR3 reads TGTGCCAGCAGGCCTAGACTAGCGGTTCCTAGCACAGATACGCAGTATTTT. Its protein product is CASRPRLAVPSTDTQYF.